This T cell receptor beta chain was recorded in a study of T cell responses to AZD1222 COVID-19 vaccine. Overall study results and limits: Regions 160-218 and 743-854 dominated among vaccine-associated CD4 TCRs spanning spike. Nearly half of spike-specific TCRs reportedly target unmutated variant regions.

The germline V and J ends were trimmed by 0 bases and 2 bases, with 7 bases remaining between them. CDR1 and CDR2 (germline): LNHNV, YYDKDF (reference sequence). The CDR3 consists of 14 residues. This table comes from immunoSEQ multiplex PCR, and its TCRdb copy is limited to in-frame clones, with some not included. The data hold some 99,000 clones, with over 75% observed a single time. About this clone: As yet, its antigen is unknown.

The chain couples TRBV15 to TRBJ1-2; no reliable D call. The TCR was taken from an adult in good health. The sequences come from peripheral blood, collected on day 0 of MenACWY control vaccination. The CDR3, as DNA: TGTGCCACCAGCAGAGATTCTGGGAACTATGGCTACACCTTC. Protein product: CATSRDSGNYGYTF.